The TCR beta chain under discussion was sequenced for a study of CD8+CD57+ T cells in acquired aplastic anemia. The use of genomic DNA as template underpinned the TCR beta VDJ and CDR3 profiling. TCRdb re-analysed the reads in MiXCR, keeping a single row per CDR3 protein. The sample consists of about 190,000 distinct CDR3 sequences, 54% of them appearing once. Germline V CDR1 and CDR2: KGHDR, SFDVKD. This CDR3 contains 13 residues. The ends were cut back, 7 bases at V and 5 bases at J, with 13 bases in the middle. Material: sorted CD4+, CD8+, or CD8+CD57+ T cells (not recorded which) from PBMCs. The genes are TRBV24-1 and TRBJ2-5; D may match TRBD1 or TRBD2 (5 bases each). This TCR was sampled from a human donor in good health, serving as a control. The CDR3 DNA is TGTGCCACCAGATCTGGGGGTAGGGAGACCCAGTACTTC. This codes for CATRSGGRETQYF.